The 18 T cell receptor beta chains reported below all come from one sample, sequenced in a study of technical replicates of blood from a handful of donors. Clones were sequenced by immunoSEQ multiplex PCR, and TCRdb holds only the in-frame ones, with some missing. This sample carries about 79,000 clones, 90% to 95% of them seen once, and the ten largest clones take 0.26%. The sample consisted of T cells isolated from PBMCs. The receptors come from a human donor in good health.

V usage is TRBV28 and J usage is TRBJ1-2, with no clear D. CDR1 is MDHEN, CDR2 SYDVKM, per germline. Trimming stripped 7 bases from V and 4 bases from J, with 16 bases between. The CDR3 length is 14 residues. This CDR3 reads CASITSGSIYGYTF. The CDR3 region has the DNA TGTGCCAGCATCACTTCAGGCAGCATCTATGGCTACACCTTC.

By share, this clone ranks as medium-sized. The chain couples TRBV2 to TRBJ2-7, with D hard to call. This CDR3 has 13 residues. V was pared by 6 bases and J by 0 bases, with 9 bases between. The germline CDR1 and CDR2 sequences are SNHLY and FYNNEI. The CDR3 sequence is CASRVVSSYEQYF. CDR3 in DNA: TGTGCCAGCAGGGTCGTTAGCTCCTACGAGCAGTACTTC. Supplemented by reference TRBV2 and TRBJ2-7, the full variable domain reads EPEVTQTPSHQVTQMGQEVILRCVPISNHLYFYWYRQILGQKVEFLVSFYNNEISEKSEIFDDQFSVERPDGSNFTLKIRSTKLEDSAMYFCASRVVSSYEQYFGPGTRLTVT.

This clone was picked up one time. The rearrangement joins TRBV19 to TRBJ1-1; D unclear. Trimming stripped 2 bases from V and 2 bases from J, with 12 bases between. The length of the CDR3 is 15 residues. The germline CDR1 and CDR2 sequences are LNHDA and SQIVND (reference sequence). CDR3 residues: CASSIYRGGNTEAFF. The CDR3 DNA is TGTGCCAGTAGTATATATCGGGGTGGCAACACTGAAGCTTTCTTT.

The gene calls are TRBV6-1 and TRBJ2-2; possible D gene TRBD2, 6 bases. Germline lookup yields CDR1 MNHNS and CDR2 SASEGT. This CDR3 has 17 amino acids. V lost 4 bases to trimming and J lost 2 bases, with 17 bases between them. The CDR3 sequence: CASSVGRGIENTGELFF. DNA of the CDR3: TGTGCCAGCAGTGTTGGGCGGGGAATCGAAAACACCGGGGAGCTGTTTTTT.

This rearrangement joins TRBV5-1 to TRBJ2-7; TRBD1 aligns across 7 bases. Germline V gene data show CDR1 as SGHRS and CDR2 as YFSETQ. The CDR3 has 16 residues. Trimming at V came to 0 bases and at J to 7 bases, leaving 13 bases not matched to a gene. The CDR3 loop is CASSLVKGARVGEQYF. DNA for the CDR3: TGCGCCAGCAGCTTGGTCAAGGGGGCCAGGGTAGGAGAGCAGTACTTC.

This clone has just one count. The rearrangement uses TRBV25-1 and TRBJ2-3, with D unresolved. CDR1 and CDR2 (germline): MGHDK, SYGVNS. The CDR3 has 11 amino acids. Trimming took 7 bases from V and 5 from J, leaving 7 bases between them. DNA of the CDR3: TGTGCCAGCACATGGAGAGATACGCAGTATTTT. This encodes CASTWRDTQYF.

The chain links TRBV10-1 to TRBJ2-7; no clear D gene. In germline, CDR1 is WNHNN, CDR2 SYGVQD (reference sequence). The V end was cut by 3 bases, the J end by 0 bases, with 9 bases between. This CDR3 has 14 amino acids. Written as DNA, the CDR3 is TGCGCCAGCAGTGATAATACAGACTCCTACGAGCAGTACTTC. It specifies CASSDNTDSYEQYF.

The chain carries TRBV19 and TRBJ1-2, with no clear D. Germline assignment: CDR1 LNHDA and CDR2 SQIVND (reference sequence). There are 14 residues in the CDR3. Trimming took off 3 bases at V and 5 bases at J, with 13 bases between the two ends. The CDR3 DNA is TGTGCCAGTAGTATTGGGCCAGACGATTATGGCTACACCTTC. Translation gives CASSIGPDDYGYTF.

The gene calls are TRBV11-2 and TRBJ1-5, with 12 bases aligning to TRBD1. CDR1 SGHAT and CDR2 FQNNGV come from the germline V gene. This CDR3 has 16 amino acids. The ends lost 1 base at V and 5 bases at J; junction bases unmatched: 3. CDR3 region: CASSLGGQGAYQPQHF. CDR3 nucleotides: TGTGCCAGCAGCTTAGGGGGACAGGGGGCATATCAGCCCCAGCATTTT.

The chain recombines TRBV28 with TRBJ1-1, with TRBD1 as a possible D gene (6 bases). V gave up 6 bases and J gave up 0 bases, with 14 bases separating them. The CDR3 contains 15 residues. CDR1 is MDHEN, CDR2 SYDVKM, per germline. The CDR3 here is CASRLWTALNTEAFF. The CDR3 region has the DNA TGTGCCAGCAGGCTTTGGACAGCGCTGAACACTGAAGCTTTCTTT.

This chain connects TRBV19 to TRBJ2-2; 9 nucleotides agree with TRBD1. CDR1 is LNHDA, CDR2 SQIVND, per germline (reference sequence). This CDR3 is built from 15 residues. With 4 bases clipped from V and 5 bases from J, the junction kept 5 bases outside the gene matches. CDR3 coding DNA: TGTGCCAGTAGTAGGGGACAGGGACATACCGGGGAGCTGTTTTTT. As protein: CASSRGQGHTGELFF. The variable domain in full, completed from reference TRBV19 and TRBJ2-2, reads DGGITQSPKYLFRKEGQNVTLSCEQNLNHDAMYWYRQDPGQGLRLIYYSQIVNDFQKGDIAEGYSVSREKKESFPLTVTSAQKNPTAFYLCASSRGQGHTGELFFGEGSRLTVL.

The chain couples TRBV28 to TRBJ2-2, with 7 bases that match TRBD1. The CDR3 totals 15 residues. In germline, CDR1 is MDHEN, CDR2 SYDVKM. Germline trimming cut 2 bases from V and 3 bases from J; bases unmatched to any gene: 3. In DNA form, the CDR3 reads TGTGCCAGCAGTTTAGACAGGGCGGACACCGGGGAGCTGTTTTTT. This encodes CASSLDRADTGELFF.

The rearrangement links TRBV29-1 to TRBJ1-5; weak D call: TRBD1 (5 bases). Germline assignment: CDR1 SQVTM and CDR2 ANQGSEA. CDR3 length: 13 amino acids. Trimming took off 3 bases at V and 7 bases at J, with 13 bases between the two ends. The CDR3 sequence is CSVEEGKGQPQHF. As DNA, the CDR3 is TGCAGCGTTGAGGAGGGGAAAGGACAGCCCCAGCATTTT. The whole variable domain, filled in from reference TRBV29-1 and TRBJ1-5, reads SAVISQKPSRDICQRGTSLTIQCQVDSQVTMMFWYRQQPGQSLTLIATANQGSEATYESGFVIDKFPISRPNLTFSTLTVSNMSPEDSSIYLCSVEEGKGQPQHFGDGTRLSIL.

This chain uses TRBV18 with TRBJ2-5; tentative D call: TRBD1 (5 bases). Trimming took 0 bases from V and 5 from J, leaving 13 bases between them. The CDR3 consists of 15 residues. Germline-derived CDR1 and CDR2 are KGHSH and LQKENI. The CDR3 DNA is TGTGCCAGCTCACCACCGGCAGGGAAAGGGGAGACCCAGTACTTC. As protein: CASSPPAGKGETQYF.

The chain links TRBV19 to TRBJ1-1; D not resolved. In germline, CDR1 is LNHDA, CDR2 SQIVND (reference sequence). V was pared by 5 bases and J by 1 base, with 8 bases between. The CDR3 runs to 13 residues. The CDR3 nucleotides read TGTGCCAGTAGTTATCGCAGGAACACTGAAGCTTTCTTT. This encodes CASSYRRNTEAFF.

This sequence joins TRBV12-1 and TRBJ2-7; the D call of TRBD1 is as the table states it, not checked on the DNA. TRBV12-1 is flagged as a pseudogene. This CDR3 comprises 15 residues. The CDR3 loop reads CASSCLGTGNYEQYF. CDR3 nucleotide sequence: TGTGCCAGCAGCTGCCTAGGGACAGGGAACTACGAGCAGTACTTC.

V gene TRBV2 combines with J gene TRBJ2-1; 10 positions match TRBD1. The V segment lost 5 bases and the J segment 4 bases; nucleotides outside the gene matches: 20. Germline V gives CDR1 SNHLY, CDR2 FYNNEI. The CDR3 runs to 20 residues. CDR3 sequence: CASSSAGTGAGAGLYNEQFF. As DNA, the CDR3 is TGTGCCAGCAGTTCGGCCGGGACAGGGGCTGGAGCGGGACTTTACAATGAGCAGTTCTTC.

J is TRBJ2-7 and V is TRBV7-9, with D hard to call. Deletions cut 3 bases from V and 5 bases from J, with 14 bases between. Germline V lookup: CDR1 SEHNR, CDR2 FQNEAQ (reference sequence). This CDR3 comprises 14 residues. The CDR3 reads CASSFEEYTDEQYF. The CDR3 DNA reads as TGTGCCAGCAGCTTCGAGGAATACACTGACGAGCAGTACTTC.